The rows below give T cell receptor beta chains drawn from one sample of a study of cytomegalovirus exposure and HLA in healthy donors. Sequencing was performed with immunoSEQ multiplex PCR; in TCRdb, only in-frame clones are kept and a portion is missing. Counted here are 100,000 or so clones, 70% to 80% occurring once; the ten biggest clones make up over 4%. Sequenced: PBMCs. These receptors originate from a female donor in good health and CMV-seropositive. Each CDR3 is given with its conserved first and last residue. A D gene is named only where the DNA matches it firmly.

TRBJ1-6 . TRBV11-2 CASSPRYDSPLHF
TRBJ1-2 TRBD1 TRBV10-1 CASRPKGAPYGYTF
TRBJ2-2 . TRBV5-6 CASSWEQGFGELFF
TRBJ2-2 . TRBV9 CASSAGTPTATGELFF
TRBJ1-1 TRBD1 TRBV9 CASSVVRGGGLGTEAFF
TRBJ2-7 TRBD1 TRBV9 CASSVSTGTGTYEQYF
TRBJ2-7 . TRBV2 CASGGIAYEQYF
TRBJ2-3 . TRBV4-1 CASSWGGRGDTQYF
TRBJ2-1 TRBD2 TRBV6-1 CASSEQRGGGNEQFF
TRBJ2-3 . TRBV6-6 CASSYPPGKGDTQYF
TRBJ1-1 TRBD1 TRBV6-5 CASSRDRGTEAFF
TRBJ2-1 TRBD1 TRBV29-1 CSATWTGGIGNEQFF
TRBJ1-1 TRBD1 TRBV2 CATGTAIPNTEAFF
TRBJ2-3 TRBD2 TRBV28 CASSLERGGRTDTQYF
TRBJ2-1 TRBD1 TRBV18 CASSPSGGSGTLDNEQFF